This is a list of T cell receptor beta chains from one sample in a study of T cell changes during pregnancy in multiple sclerosis. This table comes from immunoSEQ multiplex PCR, and its TCRdb copy is limited to in-frame clones, with some not included. This table has around 80,000 clones, around 92% appearing once. The sample consisted of peripheral blood, taken before pregnancy. Receptor source: a female donor with multiple sclerosis, enrolled in a pregnancy study. Both conserved end residues are part of each CDR3. D genes are given only for firm matches.

v_gene	j_gene	d_gene	CDR3nt	CDR3aa
TRBV6-1	TRBJ2-2	.	TGTGCCAGCAGTGAACTCCCGGGAGCGAACACCGGGGAGCTGTTTTTT	CASSELPGANTGELFF
TRBV9	TRBJ2-5	.	TGTGCCAGCAGCGTAGAGTGGTCAGGTGAGACCCAGTACTTC	CASSVEWSGETQYF
TRBV28	TRBJ1-2	.	TGTGCCAGCAGTTTCCCACCTTCCGGTGGCTACACCTTC	CASSFPPSGGYTF
TRBV19	TRBJ2-2	.	TGTGCCAGTAGTATAGGAGCGACCGGGGAGCTGTTTTTT	CASSIGATGELFF
TRBV9	TRBJ2-1	.	TGTGCCAGCAGCACTCCCAAGGAGGACCATGTAGGCAATGAGCAGTTCTTC	CASSTPKEDHVGNEQFF
TRBV10-3	TRBJ2-7	TRBD2	TGTGCCATCAGTGGTTCAGACGCGGGAGGGCGAAGCTCCTACGAGCAGTACTTC	CAISGSDAGGRSSYEQYF
TRBV19	TRBJ2-1	TRBD1	TGTGCCAGTAGTACCCCGACAGGGATTGAGCAGTTCTTC	CASSTPTGIEQFF
TRBV10-3	TRBJ2-2	.	TGTGCCATCAGTGACGTGTACACCGGGGAGCTGTTTTTT	CAISDVYTGELFF
TRBV5-6	TRBJ2-3	.	TGTGCCAGCAGCCCGATAGATTCTAGCACAGATACGCAGTATTTT	CASSPIDSSTDTQYF
TRBV10-3	TRBJ1-1	.	TGTGCCATCAGTGTTCCGAGTACCACTGAAGCTTTCTTT	CAISVPSTTEAFF
TRBV2	TRBJ1-5	.	TGTGCCAGCAGTGTGTTCGGGGTAGGGTTGGGTAATCAGCCCCAGCATTTT	CASSVFGVGLGNQPQHF